This section outlines one T cell receptor beta chain sequence together with its context. Its cognate antigen has yet to be identified. The sample holds no much larger clone one base away, and base qualities are not on file. The data were taken from a study of blood T cell repertoires in COVID-19 (dated by TCRdb to 2018 to 2020). For context, the study as a whole: The collaborator samples originated in the United States, Italy and Spain and spanned the acute and convalescent phases of COVID-19. The material from the prospective study consisted of cDNA or gDNA derived from T cells, B-cell-depleted T cells, or PBMCs. Deeply sampled blood TCRbeta repertoires from subjects exposed to, actively infected with, or recovered from COVID-19 were included in the dataset. The repertoires were released in a freely available public database meant as a resource for research on the immune response to SARS-CoV-2. Samples came from the ongoing ImmuneRACE study (first 160 participants) plus 1,254 subjects from 6 global collaborators. The sample metadata nearly always contained a de-identified subject ID, COVID-19 status, age in years and sex. HLA class I and class II types, where available, came from metadata supplied by the sample provider rather than from assay-based typing.

The collaborating institutions used their own protocols to collect whole blood in K2EDTA tubes. For TCRbeta analysis, collaborators shipped samples as frozen whole blood, isolated PBMCs, or DNA extracted from either of those sample types. V loses 6 bases at its end and J loses 4 bases; junction bases beyond the gene matches: 9. According to the germline V gene, CDR1 reads MDHEN and CDR2 reads SYDVKM. From cysteine to phenylalanine, the CDR3 is 14 amino acids long. The entry retains the CDR3 DNA only, 42 bases that are in frame from base 1. TCRbeta CDR3 regions were amplified from genomic DNA using the immunoSEQ Assay, a bias-controlled multiplex PCR. The study's processing was this. Nucleated cell counts per sample were estimated from amplification of reference gene primers within the assay. To quantify the absolute abundance of each unique TCRbeta CDR3 rearrangement, sequence reads were collapsed and filtered. For each sample, productive Simpson clonality was calculated as the square root of Simpson's diversity index across productive rearrangements. The source is immuneACCESS, and TCRdb retained only in-frame sequences with V and J called. Part of the clones is not carried over; for the studies checked, unresolved V genes explain less than half of this, and the remainder is unexplained. V, J and clone size are those of that table, while D and trimming were read from the DNA. Here the sample has about 310,000 clones; 75% to 90% occur a single time. The top ten clones comprise about 2% of the sample.

General conclusions and limits of the study: The quantity of clinical and demographic metadata differed by source and by participant and was supplied without curation.

The specimen sequenced was peripheral blood. This clonotype was sampled from a man between 18 and 29 years old with active or convalescent COVID-19. This chain is built from TRBV28 and TRBJ2-7; TRBD1 matches 7 bases in the middle. The nucleotide sequence is given as TGTGCCAGCAGGTACAGGGGTCCCTTGTACGAGCAGTACTTC. The encoded protein is CASRYRGPLYEQYF.